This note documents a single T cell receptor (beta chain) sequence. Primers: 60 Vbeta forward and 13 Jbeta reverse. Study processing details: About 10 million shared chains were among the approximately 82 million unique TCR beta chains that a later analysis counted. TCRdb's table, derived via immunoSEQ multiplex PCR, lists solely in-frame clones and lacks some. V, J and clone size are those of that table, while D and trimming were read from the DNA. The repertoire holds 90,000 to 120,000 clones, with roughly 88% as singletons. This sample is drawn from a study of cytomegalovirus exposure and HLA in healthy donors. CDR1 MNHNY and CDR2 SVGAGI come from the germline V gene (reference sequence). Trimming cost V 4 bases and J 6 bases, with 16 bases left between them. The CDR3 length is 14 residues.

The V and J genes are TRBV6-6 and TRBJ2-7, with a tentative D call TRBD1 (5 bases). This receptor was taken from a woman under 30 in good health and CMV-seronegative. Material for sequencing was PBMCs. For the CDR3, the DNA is TGTGCCAGCAGTTCAGGACATATCGGCGGCGAGCAGTACTTC. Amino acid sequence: CASSSGHIGGEQYF.